The 26 T cell receptor beta chains below all came from one sample that was sequenced in a study of CD8+ T cells in alopecia areata. Specified treatment: oral pan-JAK inhibitor, 5-10 mg twice daily. RNA extraction and reverse transcription yielded cDNA as sequencing template. Sequencing was performed with immunoSEQ multiplex PCR; in TCRdb, only in-frame clones are kept and a portion is missing. This sample carries about 170,000 clones, about 54% of them seen once, and the ten largest clones take 16%. Sequencing was performed on CD4+ T cells sorted from blood, taken at approximately week 56, from a patient treated with tofacitinib. The receptors were sampled from a human donor with alopecia areata.

V is TRBV9 and J is TRBJ2-2; TRBD1 matches 9 bases. The CDR3 length is 15 residues. Germline CDR1 reads SGDLS; CDR2 reads YYNGEE. The V segment lost 4 bases and the J segment 2 bases; nucleotides outside the gene matches: 3. CDR3 loop: CASSWDRENTGELFF. The CDR3 DNA is TGTGCCAGCAGCTGGGACAGGGAAAACACCGGGGAGCTGTTTTTT.

This clone was picked up one time. The rearrangement links TRBV29-1 to TRBJ1-1, with TRBD1 identical over 7 bases. This CDR3 region has 13 residues. The V gene end was trimmed by 8 bases and the J gene end by 0 bases; junction bases not matched to a gene: 6. The germline V gene has CDR1 SQVTM and CDR2 ANQGSEA. The CDR3 spells CSSIGGVNTEAFF. CDR3 nucleotides: TGCAGCTCTATAGGGGGCGTGAACACTGAAGCTTTCTTT.

V is TRBV12-5 and J is TRBJ1-6; D ambiguous. The CDR3 has 14 residues. CDR1 and CDR2 (germline): LGHNT, FRNRAP. The ends were cut back, 1 base at V and 14 bases at J, with 15 bases in the middle. CDR3 nucleotides: TGTGCTAGTGGTTTGGCGGGTACGAAACTATCCCTCCACTTT. It is translated as CASGLAGTKLSLHF.

This chain links TRBV5-1 with TRBJ1-2; D is undetermined. Germline V lookup: CDR1 SGHRS, CDR2 YFSETQ. This CDR3 is 14 amino acids long. V gave up 0 bases and J gave up 7 bases, with 13 bases separating them. CDR3 sequence (DNA): TGCGCCAGCAGCTTGGCAGTGTCCCAATCTGGCTACACCTTC. Its protein product is CASSLAVSQSGYTF.

This sequence joins TRBV5-1 and TRBJ2-6; TRBD1 might be the D (5 bases). Germline loops: CDR1 SGHRS, CDR2 YFSETQ. The CDR3 spans 18 residues. Trimming shortened V by 4 bases and J by 4 bases, and 21 bases separated the two germline ends. The chain's CDR3 is CASSRWGQGTSGANVLTF. CDR3 sequence (DNA): TGCGCCAGCAGCCGGTGGGGCCAGGGAACTTCCGGGGCCAACGTCCTGACTTTC. Combining the CDR3 with reference TRBV5-1 and TRBJ2-6 gives the whole variable domain KAGVTQTPRYLIKTRGQQVTLSCSPISGHRSVSWYQQTPGQGLQFLFEYFSETQRNKGNFPGRFSGRQFSNSRSEMNVSTLELGDSALYLCASSRWGQGTSGANVLTFGAGSRLTVL.

This rearrangement joins TRBV9 to TRBJ1-6; D gene ambiguous. The CDR3 extends over 15 amino acids. The germline CDR1 and CDR2 sequences are SGDLS and YYNGEE. V was pared by 4 bases and J by 7 bases, with 15 bases between. CDR3 sequence reads: CASSKTRHGNSPLHF. The CDR3 bases are TGTGCCAGCAGCAAAACTAGACACGGAAATTCACCCCTCCACTTT.

The V gene is TRBV7-9, the J gene TRBJ1-4, with D possibly being TRBD1 (5 bases). The CDR3 has 15 amino acids. Trimming pared 7 bases from V and 8 bases from J, leaving 20 bases between. Germline V gene data show CDR1 as SEHNR and CDR2 as FQNEAQ (reference sequence). This CDR3 is CASIRSGTGREKLFF. As DNA, the CDR3 is TGTGCCAGCATCCGCAGCGGGACCGGGAGAGAAAAACTGTTTTTT.

There are a few counts of this clone. The V call is TRBV10-3, the J call TRBJ1-5, with TRBD1 as a possible D gene (5 bases). Germline values: CDR1 ENHRY, CDR2 SYGVKD. Trimming removed 4 bases at V and 3 bases at J, with 10 bases between. The CDR3 has 14 amino acids. In DNA, the CDR3 is TGTGCCATCAGTGGCTCGGACAACAATCAGCCCCAGCATTTT. Translation: CAISGSDNNQPQHF.

This clone was observed a handful of times. The rearrangement joins TRBV30 to TRBJ1-2; D perhaps matches TRBD1 (5 bases). Germline CDR1 is GTSNPN and CDR2 is SVGIG (reference sequence). Trimming took 8 bases from V and 4 from J, leaving 14 bases between them. There are 12 residues in the CDR3. The CDR3 DNA follows: TGTGCCGGAACCGGGACGGGCTATGGCTACACCTTC. It yields the protein CAGTGTGYGYTF.

The chain combines TRBV29-1 with TRBJ1-5, with TRBD1 as a possible D gene (5 bases). Looked up from germline, CDR1 is SQVTM and CDR2 is ANQGSEA. The V end was cut by 4 bases, the J end by 4 bases, with 23 bases between. The CDR3 is 17 amino acids. The CDR3 reads CSVVDWSLDRQNQPQHF. For the CDR3, the DNA is TGCAGCGTTGTTGATTGGAGTCTTGACAGACAAAATCAGCCCCAGCATTTT. Based on the CDR3 plus reference TRBV29-1 and TRBJ1-5, the full variable domain is SAVISQKPSRDICQRGTSLTIQCQVDSQVTMMFWYRQQPGQSLTLIATANQGSEATYESGFVIDKFPISRPNLTFSTLTVSNMSPEDSSIYLCSVVDWSLDRQNQPQHFGDGTRLSIL.

The V gene is TRBV5-5, the J gene TRBJ2-7, with D uncertain. CDR1 is SGHKS and CDR2 is YYEKEE in the germline V gene (reference sequence). The CDR3 is 12 residues long. Between the trimmed V and J ends, which lost 0 bases and 3 bases, there was a span of 4 bases. The CDR3 DNA follows: TGTGCCAGCAGCTTGGACCACTACGAGCAGTACTTC. Encoded protein: CASSLDHYEQYF.

This rearrangement joins TRBV13 to TRBJ2-2; TRBD2 matches at 12 bases. This CDR3 has 16 residues. The V segment lost 4 bases and the J segment 0 bases; nucleotides outside the gene matches: 0. Germline assignment: CDR1 PRHDT and CDR2 FYEKMQ (reference sequence). The CDR3 DNA reads as TGTGCCAGCAGCTCTAGCGGGGGGGCGAACACCGGGGAGCTGTTTTTT. Translation gives CASSSSGGANTGELFF.

The chain has TRBV7-9 and TRBJ1-2; D is undetermined. The CDR3 runs to 12 residues. The V end was cut by 3 bases, the J end by 6 bases, with 8 bases between. The germline V gene has CDR1 SEHNR and CDR2 FQNEAQ (reference sequence). CDR3 amino acids: CASSFAVNGYTF. The DNA for the CDR3 is TGTGCCAGCAGCTTTGCGGTCAATGGCTACACCTTC.

The chain links TRBV2 to TRBJ2-3, with 13 positions matching TRBD2. Germline CDR1 and CDR2: SNHLY and FYNNEI. This CDR3 spans 16 amino acids. The V and J ends lost 2 bases and 3 bases, in that order; junction bases with no gene match: 2. In DNA, the CDR3 is TGTGCCAGCAGTGAATCACTAGCGGGGGGGACAGATACGCAGTATTTT. It codes for CASSESLAGGTDTQYF.

This clone has only a few counts. The chain has TRBV12-5 and TRBJ2-3; TRBD2 matches at 10 bases. The V gene end was trimmed by 5 bases and the J gene end by 3 bases; junction bases not matched to a gene: 8. The CDR3 loop spans 16 amino acids. Looked up from germline, CDR1 is LGHNT and CDR2 is FRNRAP. The CDR3 DNA follows: TGTGCTAGTGGTCCCCGGCTAGCGGGGGTGACAGATACGCAGTATTTT. Its protein product is CASGPRLAGVTDTQYF. The full variable domain, with the rest looked up from reference TRBV12-5 and TRBJ2-3, is DARVTQTPRHKVTEMGQEVTMRCQPILGHNTVFWYRQTMMQGLELLAYFRNRAPLDDSGMPKDRFSAEMPDATLATLKIQPSEPRDSAVYFCASGPRLAGVTDTQYFGPGTRLTVL.

J is TRBJ2-3 and V is TRBV7-9, with a weak D call TRBD2 (6 bases). V gave up 1 base and J gave up 3 bases, with 11 bases separating them. There are 15 residues in the CDR3. Per the germline V gene, CDR1 is SEHNR and CDR2 is FQNEAQ (reference sequence). The CDR3 DNA is TGTGCCAGCAGCTTAGAGTGGGGAGGTACAGATACGCAGTATTTT. It specifies CASSLEWGGTDTQYF.

This clone came up once. V is TRBV11-3 and J is TRBJ2-2; 12 bases fit TRBD2. CDR3 size: 16 residues. Germline-derived CDR1 and CDR2 are SGHNT and YENEEA. V was clipped by 5 bases and J by 3 bases; unmatched bases: 4. The chain's CDR3 is CASSVGLAGYTGELFF. Written as DNA, the CDR3 is TGTGCCAGCAGCGTTGGACTAGCGGGGTACACCGGGGAGCTGTTTTTT.

The chain joins TRBV5-1 to TRBJ1-2; 12 positions match TRBD1. This CDR3 is built from 16 residues. V trimming: 4 bases; J trimming: 7 bases; junction bases outside the gene matches: 11. Germline CDR1 and CDR2: SGHRS and YFSETQ. The CDR3 DNA reads TGCGCCAGCAGCGATCTCCAGGGACAGGGGGCGAGTGGCTACACCTTC. Encoded protein: CASSDLQGQGASGYTF.

This chain connects TRBV5-6 to TRBJ2-3, with TRBD2 matching 7 bases. Germline CDR1 and CDR2: SGHDT and YYEEEE. The junction had 6 bases not matched to a gene; V was cut back by 4 bases and J by 1 base. The CDR3 runs to 15 residues. The CDR3 here is CASSPTSSRTDTQYF. As DNA, the CDR3 is TGTGCCAGCAGCCCGACTAGCTCTCGCACAGATACGCAGTATTTT.

This clone was seen just once. The chain uses TRBV29-1 and TRBJ2-5; no firm D call. The V end was cut by 7 bases, the J end by 2 bases, with 14 bases between. The CDR3 is 13 residues long. Per germline, CDR1 SQVTM and CDR2 ANQGSEA. CDR3: CSAQITRQETQYF. DNA for the CDR3: TGCAGCGCCCAAATAACACGTCAAGAGACCCAGTACTTC.

The V call is TRBV20-1, the J call TRBJ2-1; D remains unclear. Germline V gives CDR1 DFQATT, CDR2 SNEGSKA (reference sequence). Deletions cut 7 bases from V and 8 bases from J, with 9 bases between. The CDR3 loop spans 10 amino acids. CDR3 bases: TGCAGTGTTGAGAGGTATGAGCAGTTCTTC. Translated, it gives CSVERYEQFF.

This chain connects TRBV15 to TRBJ2-5, with D perhaps matching TRBD2 (6 bases). CDR3 length equals 15 residues. Germline V gene sequence: CDR1 LNHNV, CDR2 YYDKDF (reference sequence). Trimming pared 1 base from V and 5 bases from J, leaving 14 bases between. CDR3 nucleotides: TGTGCCACCAGCAGAGTAATGACTGGAGGGGAGACCCAGTACTTC. This encodes CATSRVMTGGETQYF.

The chain links TRBV6-1 to TRBJ2-7; D gene unclear. There are 15 residues in the CDR3. Deletions cut 2 bases from V and 0 bases from J, with 11 bases between. From germline, CDR1 is MNHNS and CDR2 SASEGT. This chain's CDR3 is CASSELARNSYEQYF. CDR3 in DNA: TGTGCCAGCAGTGAATTAGCTAGGAACTCCTACGAGCAGTACTTC.

The V and J genes are TRBV15 and TRBJ1-4; maybe TRBD1 (5 bases). This CDR3 has 15 amino acids. Germline CDR1 reads LNHNV; CDR2 reads YYDKDF (reference sequence). V was cut by 0 bases and J by 5 bases, with 10 bases left in between. DNA for the CDR3: TGTGCCACCAGCAGAGACCCGGGGCCGAATGAAAAACTGTTTTTT. Encoded protein: CATSRDPGPNEKLFF.

This clone was seen more than once but under ten times. The V call is TRBV7-9, the J call TRBJ2-2; D is uncertain. V was trimmed by 6 bases and J by 6 bases, leaving 17 bases between them. Germline values: CDR1 SEHNR, CDR2 FQNEAQ (reference sequence). This CDR3 has 15 residues. The DNA of the CDR3 is TGTGCCAGCAGACCACAGTACTCGGGCCCCGGGGAGCTGTTTTTT. It encodes CASRPQYSGPGELFF.

The rearrangement uses TRBV29-1 and TRBJ1-1; D is uncertain. The germline V gene has CDR1 SQVTM and CDR2 ANQGSEA. This CDR3 comprises 11 residues. Deletions cut 4 bases from V and 4 bases from J, with 7 bases between. In nucleotides, the CDR3 is TGCAGCGTTGGGGAGGGCACTGAAGCTTTCTTT. Translating gives CSVGEGTEAFF.